This note documents a single T cell receptor beta chain sequence. Antigen specificity is unknown. This sample was taken from a study of molecular identifiers for immune sequencing clone quantification. General study points: One cell's worth of spiked Jurkat TCR RNA was reportedly detectable among about a million naive cells.

V lost 0 bases and J 0 bases, leaving 9 bases between the germline ends. CDR3 length: 15 amino acids. The V gene's germline CDR1 is MNHEY and CDR2 SVGAGI. Library preparation followed earlier protocols using designated TCR primers. TCRdb reprocessed the PCR reads with MiXCR, giving one entry per CDR3 protein. The data show hundreds of thousands of distinct CDR3 sequences, 20% seen once. From roughly 21,000 to 960,000 sorted cells, naive CD8 libraries were generated with 10%, 30% or 50% RNA. Sorting recovered naive CD8 T cells on a CD8+CD4-CCR7+CD45RA+ profile. The gene calls are TRBV6-5 and TRBJ2-7, with no clear D. Sequencing used naive CD8+ T cells from blood, with Jurkat cell RNA spiked in. Regarding subset: FACS-sorted CD8+CD4-CCR7+CD45RA+ naive T cells. This sequence was found in a human donor in good health. Some libraries in this study had Jurkat cell RNA spiked in. The CDR3: CASSYSGFSSYEQYF. CDR3 bases: TGTGCCAGCAGTTACTCCGGGTTTAGCTCCTACGAGCAGTACTTC.